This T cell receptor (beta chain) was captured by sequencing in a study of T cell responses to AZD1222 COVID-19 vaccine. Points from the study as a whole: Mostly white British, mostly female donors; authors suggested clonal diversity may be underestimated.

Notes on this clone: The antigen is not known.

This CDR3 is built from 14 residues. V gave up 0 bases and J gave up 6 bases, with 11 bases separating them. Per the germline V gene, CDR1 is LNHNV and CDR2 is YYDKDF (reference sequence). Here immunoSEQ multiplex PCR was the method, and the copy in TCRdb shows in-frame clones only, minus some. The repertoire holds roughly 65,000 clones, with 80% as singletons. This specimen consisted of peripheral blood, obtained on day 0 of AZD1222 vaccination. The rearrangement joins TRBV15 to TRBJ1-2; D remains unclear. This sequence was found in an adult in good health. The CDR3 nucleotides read TGTGCCACCAGCAGAGATCGGCGCGGAAATGGCTACACCTTC. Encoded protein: CATSRDRRGNGYTF.